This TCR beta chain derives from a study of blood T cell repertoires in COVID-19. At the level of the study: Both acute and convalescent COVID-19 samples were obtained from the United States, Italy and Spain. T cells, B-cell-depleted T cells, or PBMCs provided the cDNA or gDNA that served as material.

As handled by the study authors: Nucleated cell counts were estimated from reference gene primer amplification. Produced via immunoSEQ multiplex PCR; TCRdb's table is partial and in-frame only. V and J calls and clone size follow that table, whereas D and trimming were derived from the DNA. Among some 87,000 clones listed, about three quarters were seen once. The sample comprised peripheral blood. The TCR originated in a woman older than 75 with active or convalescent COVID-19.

This CDR3 is CAISEPDRGSGNTIYF. CDR3 bases: TGTGCCATCAGTGAGCCGGACAGAGGATCTGGAAACACCATATATTTT. The chain joins TRBV10-3 to TRBJ1-3; weak D call: TRBD1 (6 bases). CDR3 length: 16 amino acids. Trimming cost V 2 bases and J 1 base, with 12 bases left between them. The V gene's germline CDR1 is ENHRY and CDR2 SYGVKD.